The rows below give T cell receptor beta chains drawn from one sample of a study of Ad26.COV2.S vaccination and SARS-CoV-2 variants. Using immunoSEQ multiplex PCR, the repertoire was profiled, and TCRdb retains in-frame clones only, with some absent. The table includes about 470,000 clones, less than 95% detected once. Sequences were derived from peripheral blood, sampled in a trial of Ad26.COV2.S vaccine versus placebo. The receptors here all came from a person between 18 and 65 years old who received the Ad26.COV2.S COVID-19 vaccine or a placebo. CDR3s include the opening cysteine and the closing phenylalanine or tryptophan. The D gene is left open where the match is weak. Where a row states a size, it is once, few, many or the class of an expanded clone; other rows omit it.

size: .
D: TRBD1
J: TRBJ1-1
V: TRBV11-2
DNA: TGTGCCAGCAGCGAGGACAGGGGGAGCACTGAAGCTTTCTTT
CDR3: CASSEDRGSTEAFF

size: few
D: TRBD2
J: TRBJ2-2
V: TRBV30
DNA: TGTGCCTGGAGTGTACTGCGGGGGGGCACCGGGGAGCTGTTTTTT
CDR3: CAWSVLRGGTGELFF

size: .
D: .
J: TRBJ2-7
V: TRBV5-1
DNA: TGCGCCAGCAGAAACCCGGGGGCCTACGAGCAGTACTTC
CDR3: CASRNPGAYEQYF

size: .
D: .
J: TRBJ2-3
V: TRBV11-2
DNA: TGTGCCAGCAGCGTAGATTTACGCACAGATACGCAGTATTTT
CDR3: CASSVDLRTDTQYF

size: .
D: TRBD1
J: TRBJ2-7
V: TRBV28
DNA: TGTGCCAGCAGGGGGGCCGGGACAGGGTTCTGGGAGCAGTACTTC
CDR3: CASRGAGTGFWEQYF

size: once
D: .
J: TRBJ2-7
V: TRBV12-3/TRBV12-4
DNA: TGTGCCAGCAGTTTAAGGGAAAAGCAGTACTTC
CDR3: CASSLREKQYF

size: .
D: TRBD2
J: TRBJ2-1
V: TRBV25-1
DNA: TGTGCCAGCAGTCGACTAGCGGGAGATGAGCAGTTCTTC
CDR3: CASSRLAGDEQFF

size: .
D: TRBD2
J: TRBJ2-3
V: TRBV2
DNA: TGTGCCAGCAGTGAAGCCCTAGCGGTAGATACGCAGTATTTT
CDR3: CASSEALAVDTQYF

size: .
D: .
J: TRBJ2-2
V: TRBV29-1
DNA: TGCAGCGCCTTGGGTCGCCTCACCGGGGAGCTGTTTTTT
CDR3: CSALGRLTGELFF

size: .
D: .
J: TRBJ2-3
V: TRBV7-2
DNA: TGTGCCAGCAGCTCACCCCGGGACGACACAGATACGCAGTATTTT
CDR3: CASSSPRDDTDTQYF

size: .
D: TRBD1
J: TRBJ1-2
V: TRBV28
DNA: TGTGCCAGCAGTTTAATGCAGGGGGCGTATGGCTACACCTTC
CDR3: CASSLMQGAYGYTF

size: .
D: .
J: TRBJ2-3
V: TRBV7-3
DNA: TGTGCCAGCAGCTCACCGGACTCGGGAACAGATACGCAGTATTTT
CDR3: CASSSPDSGTDTQYF

size: once
D: .
J: TRBJ2-1
V: TRBV10-3
DNA: TGTGCCATCAGGCCCTCGACTAGTGAGTCCTACAATGAGCAGTTCTTC
CDR3: CAIRPSTSESYNEQFF

size: once
D: .
J: TRBJ2-1
V: TRBV28
DNA: TGTGCCAGCAGTTTATTCGGGCAGGACGTCAATGAGCAGTTCTTC
CDR3: CASSLFGQDVNEQFF

size: .
D: .
J: TRBJ1-4
V: TRBV11-2
DNA: TGTGCCAGCAGCTTGGGTAGAGCAGGGGATGAAAAACTGTTTTTT
CDR3: CASSLGRAGDEKLFF

size: .
D: .
J: TRBJ2-1
V: TRBV5-1
DNA: TGCGCCAGCAGCTTGGGAGGCGGACTTGCTTATGAGCAGTTCTTC
CDR3: CASSLGGGLAYEQFF

size: few
D: TRBD1
J: TRBJ1-6
V: TRBV30
DNA: TGTGCCTGGAGTGTCTGGGGACAGGGCAATTCACCCCTCCACTTT
CDR3: CAWSVWGQGNSPLHF

size: .
D: .
J: TRBJ2-6
V: TRBV5-1
DNA: TGCGCCAGCAGCTTGGGCCCCACGGATGGGGCCAACGTCCTGACTTTC
CDR3: CASSLGPTDGANVLTF

size: .
D: TRBD2
J: TRBJ2-7
V: TRBV7-2
DNA: TGTGCCAGCAGCTTGATGGAACTAGCGGGGACCTACGAGCAGTACTTC
CDR3: CASSLMELAGTYEQYF